This T cell receptor (beta chain) came from a study of shared clonotypes between healthy human individuals. In germline, CDR1 is MDHEN, CDR2 SYDVKM. V was pared by 5 bases and J by 3 bases, with 10 bases between. The length of the CDR3 is 13 residues. Free of recent acute infections or vaccinations, the donors were healthy HIV-negative adults. Sequenced by immunoSEQ multiplex PCR; TCRdb stores in-frame clones only, minus some. Here the sample spans 600,000 to 750,000 clones, 55% to 80% being singletons. The sample taken for sequencing was memory CD4+ T cells sorted from blood. Subset: CD45RA-negative fraction. The sequence was obtained from a woman aged 25 to 39 in good health. This chain links TRBV28 with TRBJ1-2; D not certain. CDR3 amino acids: CASSPMEDYGYTF. The DNA of the CDR3 is TGTGCCAGCAGTCCGATGGAGGACTATGGCTACACCTTC.